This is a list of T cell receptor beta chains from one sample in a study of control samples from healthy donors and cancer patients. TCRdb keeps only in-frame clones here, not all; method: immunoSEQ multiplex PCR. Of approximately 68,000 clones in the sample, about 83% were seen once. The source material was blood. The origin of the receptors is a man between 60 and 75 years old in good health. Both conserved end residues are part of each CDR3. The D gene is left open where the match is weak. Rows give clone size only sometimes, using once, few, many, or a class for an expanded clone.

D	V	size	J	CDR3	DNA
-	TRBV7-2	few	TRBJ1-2	CASSFEGLNYGYTF	TGTGCCAGCAGCTTCGAGGGTCTTAACTATGGCTACACCTTC
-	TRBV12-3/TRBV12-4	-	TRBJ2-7	CASSLARIDEQYF	TGTGCCAGCAGTTTAGCGCGTATCGACGAGCAGTACTTC
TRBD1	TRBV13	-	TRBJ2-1	CASSLRRGLYNEQFF	TGTGCCAGCAGCCTTCGTAGGGGGCTCTACAATGAGCAGTTCTTC
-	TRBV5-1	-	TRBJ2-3	CASSLRGINPDTQYF	TGCGCCAGCAGCTTAAGGGGGATCAACCCAGATACGCAGTATTTT
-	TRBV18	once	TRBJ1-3	CASSPQMESGNTIYF	TGTGCCAGCTCACCACAGATGGAGTCTGGAAACACCATATATTTT
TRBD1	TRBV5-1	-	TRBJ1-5	CASSVQGIENQPQHF	TGCGCCAGCAGCGTACAGGGGATTGAGAATCAGCCCCAGCATTTT
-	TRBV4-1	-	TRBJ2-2	CASSQATGELFF	TGCGCCAGTAGCCAGGCAACCGGGGAGCTGTTTTTT
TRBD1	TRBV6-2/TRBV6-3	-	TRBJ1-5	CASSYSRQQGNGPQHF	TGTGCCAGCAGTTACTCGAGGCAACAGGGGAACGGGCCCCAGCATTTT
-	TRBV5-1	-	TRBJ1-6	CASSLPNSPLHF	TGCGCCAGCAGCCTCCCTAATTCACCCCTCCACTTT
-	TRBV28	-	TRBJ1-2	CASTSSGSGYTF	TGTGCCAGCACCTCCTCTGGCTCTGGCTACACCTTC
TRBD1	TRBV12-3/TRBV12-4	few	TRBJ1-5	CASSGQGYQPQHF	TGTGCCAGCAGCGGACAGGGGTATCAGCCCCAGCATTTT
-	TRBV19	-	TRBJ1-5	CASSPRQARAQPQHF	TGTGCCAGTAGTCCCCGACAGGCCAGAGCTCAGCCCCAGCATTTT
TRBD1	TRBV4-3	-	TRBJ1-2	CASSQGGQGNPYGYTF	TGCGCCAGCAGCCAGGGCGGACAGGGGAATCCCTATGGCTACACCTTC
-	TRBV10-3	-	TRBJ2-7	CAISETTWGRREQYF	TGTGCCATCAGTGAGACAACTTGGGGGAGACGCGAGCAGTACTTC
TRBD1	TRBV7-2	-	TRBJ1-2	CASSPGGQGAGGYTF	TGTGCCAGCAGCCCGGGAGGACAGGGGGCGGGAGGCTACACCTTC
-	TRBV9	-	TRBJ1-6	CASSPEGSPNSPLHF	TGTGCCAGCAGCCCAGAAGGGAGCCCTAATTCACCCCTCCACTTT
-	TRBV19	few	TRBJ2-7	CASSITGRGDEQYF	TGTGCCAGTAGTATCACAGGTCGGGGCGACGAGCAGTACTTC
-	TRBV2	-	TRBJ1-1	CASSEGERIEAFF	TGTGCCAGCAGTGAGGGCGAGCGGATTGAAGCTTTCTTT
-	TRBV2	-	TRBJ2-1	CASSATSIVYNEQFF	TGTGCCAGCAGCGCGACTAGTATTGTGTACAATGAGCAGTTCTTC
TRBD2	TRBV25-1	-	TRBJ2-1	CASSDTSGPRYNEQFF	TGTGCCAGCAGTGATACTAGCGGGCCAAGGTACAATGAGCAGTTCTTC
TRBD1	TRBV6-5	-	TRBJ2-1	CASRGPGQGGEQFF	TGTGCCAGCAGAGGACCGGGACAGGGCGGTGAGCAGTTCTTC
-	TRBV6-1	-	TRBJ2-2	CASSEARSSGELFF	TGTGCCAGCAGTGAAGCGAGGTCTTCCGGGGAGCTGTTTTTT
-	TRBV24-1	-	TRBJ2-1	CATSEEGQRYNEQFF	TGTGCCACCAGTGAGGAGGGGCAGAGGTACAATGAGCAGTTCTTC
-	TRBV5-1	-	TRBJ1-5	CASSSPIAGHF	TGCGCCAGCAGCTCGCCAATTGCGGGGCATTTT
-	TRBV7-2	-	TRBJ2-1	CASSSPGQGRMNEQFF	TGTGCCAGCAGCTCCCCGGGGCAGGGGAGAATGAATGAGCAGTTCTTC
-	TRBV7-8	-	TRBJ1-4	CASSSGHPALNEKLFF	TGTGCCAGCAGCTCGGGACATCCGGCCCTTAATGAAAAACTGTTTTTT
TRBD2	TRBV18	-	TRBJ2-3	CASRLAATDTQYF	TGTGCCAGCCGGCTAGCGGCCACAGATACGCAGTATTTT
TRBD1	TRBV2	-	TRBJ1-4	CASSEAATGNEKLFF	TGTGCCAGCAGTGAAGCGGCGACAGGGAATGAAAAACTGTTTTTT
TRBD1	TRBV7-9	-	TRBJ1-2	CASSPTGLNYGYTF	TGTGCCAGCAGCCCGACAGGGCTGAACTATGGCTACACCTTC
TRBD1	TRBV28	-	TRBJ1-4	CASSWTGYEKLFF	TGTGCCAGCTCTTGGACAGGGTATGAAAAACTGTTTTTT
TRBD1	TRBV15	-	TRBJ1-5	CATSRTGGDNQPQHF	TGTGCCACCAGCAGAACAGGGGGGGACAATCAGCCCCAGCATTTT
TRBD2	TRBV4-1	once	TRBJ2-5	CASSQTLAGVGETQYF	TGCGCCAGCAGCCAAACACTAGCGGGAGTGGGAGAGACCCAGTACTTC
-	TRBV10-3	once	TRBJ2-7	CAISGAGLRRTGEQYF	TGTGCCATCAGTGGGGCGGGGCTACGTAGGACCGGAGAGCAGTACTTC
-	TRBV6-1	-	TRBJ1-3	CASSEARAYSGNTIYF	TGTGCCAGCAGTGAAGCGAGGGCTTACTCTGGAAACACCATATATTTT
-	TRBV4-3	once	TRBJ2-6	CASSQAGSGANVLTF	TGCGCCAGCAGCCAAGCAGGGTCTGGGGCCAACGTCCTGACTTTC
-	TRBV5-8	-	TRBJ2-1	CASSLSWGAGYFF	TGTGCCAGCAGCTTGTCATGGGGTGCGGGGTATTTCTTC
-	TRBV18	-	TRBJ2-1	CASSPSPKGSYSNEQFF	TGTGCCAGCTCACCATCTCCCAAAGGCTCCTATTCGAATGAGCAGTTCTTC
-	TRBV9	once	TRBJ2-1	CASSVWGRFDNEQFF	TGTGCCAGCAGCGTATGGGGAAGGTTCGACAATGAGCAGTTCTTC
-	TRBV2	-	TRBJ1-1	CASSDSRVPEAFF	TGTGCCAGCAGTGATTCGAGGGTACCGGAAGCTTTCTTT
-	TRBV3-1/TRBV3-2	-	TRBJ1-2	CASSHGQTINYGYTF	TGTGCCAGCAGCCACGGACAGACTATAAACTATGGCTACACCTTC
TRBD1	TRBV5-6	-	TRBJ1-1	CASSTGQGLNTEAFF	TGTGCCAGCAGCACAGGACAGGGGTTGAACACTGAAGCTTTCTTT
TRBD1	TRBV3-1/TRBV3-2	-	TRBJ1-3	CASSRRTGGSGNTIYF	TGTGCCAGCAGTCGCCGAACAGGGGGCTCTGGAAACACCATATATTTT